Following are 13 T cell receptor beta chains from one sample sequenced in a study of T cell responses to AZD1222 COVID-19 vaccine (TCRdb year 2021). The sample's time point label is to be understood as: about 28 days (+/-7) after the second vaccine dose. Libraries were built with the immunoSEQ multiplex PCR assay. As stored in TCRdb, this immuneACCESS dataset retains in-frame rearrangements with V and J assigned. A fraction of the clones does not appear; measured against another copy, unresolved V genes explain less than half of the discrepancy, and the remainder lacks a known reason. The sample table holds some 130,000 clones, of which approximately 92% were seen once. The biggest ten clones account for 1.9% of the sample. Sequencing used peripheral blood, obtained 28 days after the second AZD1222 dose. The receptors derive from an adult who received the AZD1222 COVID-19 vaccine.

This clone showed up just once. CDR3 in DNA: TGTGCCACCAGAAACGGGGCAAGAGGTACGCAGTATTTT. Its protein is CATRNGARGTQYF. V usage is TRBV24-1 and J usage is TRBJ2-3; D is perhaps TRBD1 or TRBD2 (5 bases each). CDR1 and CDR2 from the germline V gene are KGHDR and SFDVKD. The V gene lost 7 bases and the J gene lost 8 bases, with 15 bases spanning the gap. This CDR3 is 13 amino acids long.

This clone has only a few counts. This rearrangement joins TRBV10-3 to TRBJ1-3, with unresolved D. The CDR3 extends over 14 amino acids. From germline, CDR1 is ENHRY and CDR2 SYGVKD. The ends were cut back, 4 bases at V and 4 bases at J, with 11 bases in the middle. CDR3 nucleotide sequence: TGTGCCATCAGTGCCCTCGGAGAGGGAAACACCATATATTTT. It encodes CAISALGEGNTIYF.

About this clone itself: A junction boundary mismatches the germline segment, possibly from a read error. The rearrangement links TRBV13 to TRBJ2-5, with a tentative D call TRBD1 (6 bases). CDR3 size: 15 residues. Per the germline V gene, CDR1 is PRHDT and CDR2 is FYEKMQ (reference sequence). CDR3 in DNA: TGTGCCAGCACCTTACAGGGCCCTAACCAAGAGACCCAGTACTTC. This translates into CASTLQGPNQETQYF.

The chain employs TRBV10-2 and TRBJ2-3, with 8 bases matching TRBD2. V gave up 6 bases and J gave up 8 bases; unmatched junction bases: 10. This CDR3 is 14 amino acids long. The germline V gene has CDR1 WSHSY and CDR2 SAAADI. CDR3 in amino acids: CASRSSGEGGTQYF. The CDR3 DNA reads TGCGCCAGCAGGAGTAGCGGGGAAGGTGGTACGCAGTATTTT.

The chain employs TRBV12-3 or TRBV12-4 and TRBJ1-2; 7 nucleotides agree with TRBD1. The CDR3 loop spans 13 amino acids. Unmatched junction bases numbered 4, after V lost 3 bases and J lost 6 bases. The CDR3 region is CASSLGRGNGYTF. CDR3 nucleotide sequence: TGTGCCAGCAGTTTGGGCAGGGGGAATGGCTACACCTTC.

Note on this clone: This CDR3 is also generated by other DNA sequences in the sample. The CDR3 reads CASSLGTNTEAFF. Here the CDR3 DNA reads TGTGCCAGCAGCTTGGGCACTAACACTGAAGCTTTCTTT. The chain combines TRBV7-9 with TRBJ1-1; D not resolved. Germline lookup yields CDR1 SEHNR and CDR2 FQNEAQ (reference sequence). Trimming pared 3 bases from V and 2 bases from J, leaving 7 bases between. The CDR3 is made up of 13 amino acids.

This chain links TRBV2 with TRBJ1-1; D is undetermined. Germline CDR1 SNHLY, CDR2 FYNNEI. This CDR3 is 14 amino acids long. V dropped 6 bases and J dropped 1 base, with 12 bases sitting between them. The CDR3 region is CASRKRQPNTEAFF. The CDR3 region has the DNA TGTGCCAGCAGGAAGAGACAACCGAACACTGAAGCTTTCTTT. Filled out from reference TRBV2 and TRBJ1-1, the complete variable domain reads EPEVTQTPSHQVTQMGQEVILRCVPISNHLYFYWYRQILGQKVEFLVSFYNNEISEKSEIFDDQFSVERPDGSNFTLKIRSTKLEDSAMYFCASRKRQPNTEAFFGQGTRLTVV.

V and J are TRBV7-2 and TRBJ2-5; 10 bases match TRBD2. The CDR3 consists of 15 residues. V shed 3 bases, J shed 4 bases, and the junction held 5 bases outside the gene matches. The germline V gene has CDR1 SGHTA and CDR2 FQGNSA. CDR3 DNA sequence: TGTGCCAGCAGCTTGTTGGGGACTAGCGTAGAGACCCAGTACTTC. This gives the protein CASSLLGTSVETQYF.

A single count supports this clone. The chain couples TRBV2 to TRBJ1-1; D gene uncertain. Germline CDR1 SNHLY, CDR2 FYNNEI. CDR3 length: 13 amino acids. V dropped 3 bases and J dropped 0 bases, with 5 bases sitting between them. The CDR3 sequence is CASSDGVNTEAFF. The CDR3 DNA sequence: TGTGCCAGCAGTGACGGGGTGAACACTGAAGCTTTCTTT. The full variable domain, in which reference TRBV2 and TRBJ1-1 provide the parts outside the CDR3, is EPEVTQTPSHQVTQMGQEVILRCVPISNHLYFYWYRQILGQKVEFLVSFYNNEISEKSEIFDDQFSVERPDGSNFTLKIRSTKLEDSAMYFCASSDGVNTEAFFGQGTRLTVV.

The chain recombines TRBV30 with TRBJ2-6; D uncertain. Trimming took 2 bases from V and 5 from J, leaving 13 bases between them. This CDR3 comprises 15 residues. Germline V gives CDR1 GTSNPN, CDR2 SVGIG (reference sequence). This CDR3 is CAWSSPSVWANVLTF. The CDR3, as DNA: TGTGCCTGGAGTTCCCCCTCAGTCTGGGCCAACGTCCTGACTTTC.

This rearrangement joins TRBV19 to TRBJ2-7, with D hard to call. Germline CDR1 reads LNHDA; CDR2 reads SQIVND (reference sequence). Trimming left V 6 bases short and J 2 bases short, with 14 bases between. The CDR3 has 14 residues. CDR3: CASSKVAGTYEQYF. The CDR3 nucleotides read TGTGCCAGTAGCAAGGTGGCCGGCACCTACGAGCAGTACTTC. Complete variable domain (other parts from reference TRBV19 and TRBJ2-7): DGGITQSPKYLFRKEGQNVTLSCEQNLNHDAMYWYRQDPGQGLRLIYYSQIVNDFQKGDIAEGYSVSREKKESFPLTVTSAQKNPTAFYLCASSKVAGTYEQYFGPGTRLTVT.

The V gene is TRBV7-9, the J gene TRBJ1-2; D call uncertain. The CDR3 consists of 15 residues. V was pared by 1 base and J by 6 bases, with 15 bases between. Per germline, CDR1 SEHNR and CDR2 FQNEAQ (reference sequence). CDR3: CASSLVSWQLDGYTF. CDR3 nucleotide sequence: TGTGCCAGCAGCTTAGTATCCTGGCAGTTAGATGGCTACACCTTC.

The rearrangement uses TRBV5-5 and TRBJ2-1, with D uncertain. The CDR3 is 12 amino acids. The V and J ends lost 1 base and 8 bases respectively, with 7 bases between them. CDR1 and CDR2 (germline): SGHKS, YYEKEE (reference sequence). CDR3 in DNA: TGTGCCAGCAGCTTGTGGCTTGATGAGCAGTTCTTC. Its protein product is CASSLWLDEQFF.